These 12 T cell receptor beta chains were all obtained from the same sample, sequenced in a study of blood T cell repertoires in COVID-19. The repertoire was sequenced with immunoSEQ multiplex PCR; TCRdb's copy has only in-frame clones and lacks some. The data show hundreds of thousands of clones, with 85% to 90% seen just once and roughly 6.3% held by the top ten. Sequencing input: peripheral blood. All receptors derive from a woman between 45 and 60 years old with COVID-19, enrolled during active disease.

This rearrangement joins TRBV6-2 or TRBV6-3 to TRBJ1-2, with 8 bases matching TRBD1. Germline V CDR1 and CDR2: MNHEY, SVGEGT. J lost 4 bases, V lost 4 bases, and 5 bases had no gene match. The CDR3 is 14 amino acids. The DNA for the CDR3 is TGTGCCAGCAGTTTCCGAGGACAGGGCTATGGCTACACCTTC. The encoded protein is CASSFRGQGYGYTF.

The J gene is TRBJ2-7, the V gene TRBV2, with TRBD1 matching 12 bases. The CDR3 length is 15 residues. Trimming cost V 7 bases and J 7 bases; bases outside gene matches: 11. Germline CDR1 SNHLY, CDR2 FYNNEI. This CDR3 reads CASITWGTGGDEQYF. CDR3 nucleotide sequence: TGTGCCAGCATCACGTGGGGGACAGGGGGCGATGAGCAGTACTTC.

V gene TRBV5-4 combines with J gene TRBJ2-7; D unclear. V shed 0 bases and J shed 3 bases, with 10 bases lying between them. Germline V gene data show CDR1 as SGHNT and CDR2 as YYREEE (reference sequence). The CDR3 contains 14 residues. The CDR3 sequence is CASSLVPGNYEQYF. CDR3 sequence (DNA): TGTGCCAGCAGCTTGGTTCCAGGCAACTACGAGCAGTACTTC.

The CDR3 nucleotides read TGTGCCAGTAGTATCGGGGTCCAGCCCCAGCATTTT. It translates to CASSIGVQPQHF. This chain uses TRBV19 with TRBJ1-5, with D hard to call. Trimming took off 3 bases at V and 7 bases at J, with 7 bases between the two ends. The CDR3 is 12 amino acids. Germline V gives CDR1 LNHDA, CDR2 SQIVND (reference sequence).

This clone was found a few times. CDR3: CASSPEPGTEAFF. Written as DNA, the CDR3 is TGTGCCAGCAGCCCAGAACCAGGAACTGAAGCTTTCTTT. The chain uses TRBV7-9 and TRBJ1-1; no clear D gene. The V and J ends lost 5 bases and 5 bases respectively, with 12 bases between them. Germline lookup yields CDR1 SEHNR and CDR2 FQNEAQ (reference sequence). The CDR3 contains 13 residues.

The chain recombines TRBV5-1 with TRBJ2-7; 7 nucleotides align to TRBD1. Germline loops: CDR1 SGHRS, CDR2 YFSETQ. J lost 4 bases, V lost 5 bases, and 9 bases had no gene match. This CDR3 comprises 14 residues. The CDR3 is CASRITGDSYEQYF. CDR3 DNA: TGCGCCAGCAGAATCACAGGGGATTCGTACGAGCAGTACTTC. The whole variable domain, filled in from reference TRBV5-1 and TRBJ2-7, reads KAGVTQTPRYLIKTRGQQVTLSCSPISGHRSVSWYQQTPGQGLQFLFEYFSETQRNKGNFPGRFSGRQFSNSRSEMNVSTLELGDSALYLCASRITGDSYEQYFGPGTRLTVT.

Only one count was recorded for this clone. This chain links TRBV18 with TRBJ1-1; the match to TRBD1 covers 10 bases. Germline values: CDR1 KGHSH, CDR2 LQKENI. Trimming at V came to 6 bases and at J to 1 base, leaving 5 bases not matched to a gene. There are 15 residues in the CDR3. The CDR3 nucleotides read TGTGCCAGCTCTCGAGGACAGGGGGGGAACACTGAAGCTTTCTTT. Amino acids: CASSRGQGGNTEAFF.

CDR3 loop: CASSIGENTGELFF. In DNA form, the CDR3 reads TGTGCCAGTAGTATCGGAGAGAACACCGGGGAGCTGTTTTTT. This chain links TRBV19 with TRBJ2-2, with D unclear. V was pared by 3 bases and J by 1 base, with 6 bases between. CDR1 and CDR2 (germline): LNHDA, SQIVND (reference sequence). The CDR3 is 14 residues long.

The J gene is TRBJ1-1, the V gene TRBV6-6; 8 positions agree with TRBD1. The V segment lost 6 bases and the J segment 5 bases; nucleotides outside the gene matches: 2. The CDR3 has 12 residues. Germline CDR1 is MNHNY and CDR2 is SVGAGI (reference sequence). CDR3 protein: CASRDRETEAFF. The CDR3 nucleotides are TGTGCCAGCAGGGACAGGGAAACTGAAGCTTTCTTT.

This chain connects TRBV5-1 to TRBJ2-1, with TRBD2 identical over 9 bases. The CDR3 length is 15 residues. J lost 7 bases, V lost 0 bases, and 5 bases had no gene match. Germline-derived CDR1 and CDR2 are SGHRS and YFSETQ. The CDR3 here is CASSLASGIENEQFF. CDR3 bases: TGCGCCAGCAGCTTGGCTAGCGGGATTGAAAATGAGCAGTTCTTC.

The V call is TRBV19, the J call TRBJ2-1, with 11 bases aligning to TRBD2. The CDR3 length is 14 residues. V lost 5 bases and J lost 5; bases outside the gene matches: 2. Germline V lookup: CDR1 LNHDA, CDR2 SQIVND (reference sequence). The CDR3 nucleotides are TGTGCCAGTAGTCCGGGACTAGCGGACAATGAGCAGTTCTTC. This sequence encodes CASSPGLADNEQFF.

The rearrangement uses TRBV20-1 and TRBJ1-5; 9 bases line up with TRBD1. The CDR3 is 15 amino acids. V lost 3 bases to trimming and J lost 5 bases; unmatched junction nucleotides: 8. Germline CDR1 reads DFQATT; CDR2 reads SNEGSKA (reference sequence). CDR3 bases: TGCAGTGCTAGTCGGGGGACAGGGTTCGATCAGCCCCAGCATTTT. This encodes CSASRGTGFDQPQHF.